This TCR beta chain was documented in a study of metastatic and nonmetastatic thyroid tumors. General study results and limits: Benign nodules were reported to have significantly lower TCR beta diversity than malignant thyroid tumors, in blood and tumor.

Each patient came to thyroid surgery without any prior treatment (of any kind). Germline assignment: CDR1 SEHNR and CDR2 FQNEAQ (reference sequence). CDR3 size: 14 residues. V lost 1 base and J lost 0, with 6 bases in between. This clone showed up many times. Its antigen is as yet unknown. Using MiXCR, TCRdb re-called clones from the PCR reads. The repertoire holds some 21,000 clones, with about a sixth as singletons. The specimen sequenced was blood. The sequence derives from a male donor with papillary thyroid cancer or a benign thyroid nodule (not recorded which). Some clones in this sample may be carry-over from other donors' samples. The chain couples TRBV7-9 to TRBJ1-1; D uncertain. CDR3: CASSLGGMNTEAFF. The CDR3 nucleotides read TGTGCCAGCAGCTTAGGCGGTATGAACACTGAAGCTTTCTTT.